This T cell receptor (beta chain) was identified in a study of T cells in Graves' hyperthyroidism and ophthalmopathy (dated 2019 in TCRdb). General notes on the study: Peripheral blood samples were taken at initial diagnosis, before any treatment was given. An independent validation cohort of under 20 hyperthyroidism patients and 15 or so patients who later progressed to ophthalmopathy tested prospective prediction of ophthalmopathy. In several Graves' hyperthyroidism patients, the study also compared T-cell repertoires from thyroid tissue with T-cell repertoires from blood. The paper describes TCR Vbeta CDR3 sequencing of around 130 peripheral blood samples, made up of fewer than 50 ophthalmopathy patients, 70 to 75 hyperthyroidism patients and roughly 17 progressor patients. To identify distinguishing TCR V-J signatures, a discovery cohort of about 100 patients was used, comprising some 45 with Graves' ophthalmopathy and about 59 with stable Graves' hyperthyroidism. After blood sampling, hyperthyroidism patients were treated with methimazole at a starting dose of 30 mg daily, and ophthalmopathy patients were treated with high-dose intravenous methylprednisolone. For training and testing, the roughly 97 patients in the discovery cohort were randomly divided in a 7:3 ratio. Beyond this particular receptor, the publication reports: A 13 V-J signature model separated ophthalmopathy from stable hyperthyroidism, with 87.88% sensitivity and 81.08% specificity in cross-validation and 80%/75% in testing. No statistical method was used to set the sample size in advance, and investigators knew the group allocation. Most expanded thyroid clonotypes (frequency above 0.001) were also detected in blood, a finding suggesting that blood repertoires may reflect thyroid immune responses. In validation, progression to ophthalmopathy was predicted by the model with 65% to 71% sensitivity and just over 72% specificity, a median of about 6 months before onset.

As regards this clonotype: What antigen it recognizes has not been identified. Base qualities are not recorded, but no much larger clone differs from it by a single base.

Hyperthyroidism patients were aged 18 to 65 years and newly diagnosed, with disease duration of less than 2 months. Exclusion was applied to patients with uncontrolled infections, other autoimmune diseases, pregnancy or lactation. Clinical symptoms, serum thyroxine and TRAb, thyroid ultrasound, and orbital computed tomography formed the basis for the diagnoses. For progressor patients, blood was drawn at the first diagnosis of hyperthyroidism, before any ophthalmopathy symptoms had appeared. PBMCs were isolated from about 10 ml of fresh peripheral blood by Ficoll-Paque density gradient centrifugation. Progressor patients were defined as those initially diagnosed with Graves' hyperthyroidism in whom ophthalmopathy developed during follow-up. Total RNA was extracted using Trizol reagent, and RNA quality was assessed on an Agilent 2100 Bioanalyzer. CDR1 and CDR2 were assigned from the germline V gene (reference sequence) as MNHEY and SMNVEV. Trimming removed 2 bases from V and 1 base from J, leaving 9 bases between the germline ends. The CDR3, from cysteine to phenylalanine, totals 14 residues. This entry keeps only the CDR3 DNA: 42 bases, framed from base 1.

The TCR beta CDR3 regions were amplified from RNA transcripts. The first round of RT-PCR for the TCR CDR3 was performed with the HTBI primer set and the Qiagen OneStep RT-PCR kit. A second multiplex PCR round built the libraries, followed by size selection and purification. The libraries were sequenced on an Illumina HiSeq2000 using paired-end 100 bp reads. In the paper's pipeline: SOAPnuke was used to process the raw data, with reads discarded if the reads contained adapters or uncalled bases, had a mean Phred below 15, or lacked an exact constant-primer or identifier match. COPE v1.2.5 was used to merge high-quality paired reads, and clonotypes were defined as unique nucleotide sequences. MiTCR v1.1 was used to align the clonotypes against IMGT TRBV, TRBD and TRBJ reference segments. Only V-J combinations with frequency above 0.0001, covering about 99% of repertoires, were analysed. A TCS score was defined as the ratio between F50 (clonal expansion) and ExV (chaos), using BLOSUM62-based TCRdist between CDR3 peptides within each V-J. Welch's t-statistics and random forest reduced roughly 500 V-J features to about 12, which were used in a naive Bayes classifier (R e1071). TCRdb applied fastp at Q25 and MiXCR to the public reads, then kept only in-frame beta chains. Each entry merges the rows of one CDR3 protein and shows their most common DNA and genes. The V and J calls here are based on TCRdb, not the publication. The sample table holds 300,000 to 450,000 distinct CDR3 sequences, of which roughly 14% were seen once. The top ten constitute about a fifth of the sample.

The chain is assembled from TRBV27 and TRBJ2-7; a tentative D match to TRBD1 spans 5 bases. This TCR derives from a man aged 25-45 years with Graves' hyperthyroidism that later progressed to Graves' ophthalmopathy. The sample comprised blood. The sequenced DNA: TGTGCCAGCAGTTTAGGGGCAGATTCCTACGAGCAGTACTTC. The encoded protein is CASSLGADSYEQYF.